This passage covers 10 T cell receptor beta chains from one sample sequenced in a study of CD8 T cells in Susac syndrome (dated by TCRdb to about 2019). Receptor amplification or capture employed the immunoSEQ multiplex PCR assay. RNA was extracted using the RNeasy kit, and about 0.5 to 1 microgram was reverse transcribed with random hexamers. TCRdb trimmed the raw reads at Q25, called clones with MiXCR and kept productive beta chains. Each CDR3 protein gets just one entry, which takes the most common genes and DNA from the rows behind it. A total of under 200,000 distinct CDR3 sequences appear in this sample, over 75% of them only once. In total, the top ten clones hold around 0.079% of the sample. Sequences were obtained from CD4+ T cells from PBMCs. The receptor set was obtained from a human donor with Susac syndrome.

As DNA, the CDR3 is TGTGCCAGCAGCCAAGAGGGTCATAACTATGGCTACACCTTC. It yields the protein CASSQEGHNYGYTF. The rearrangement uses TRBV3-1 and TRBJ1-2; D remains unclear. Trimming shortened V by 0 bases and J by 1 base, and 6 bases separated the two germline ends. The CDR3 totals 14 residues. Germline V gene data show CDR1 as LGHDT and CDR2 as YNNKEL (reference sequence).

The chain combines TRBV7-9 with TRBJ1-4; 10 bases match TRBD1. The V gene end was trimmed by 5 bases and the J gene end by 8 bases; junction bases not matched to a gene: 5. Germline CDR1 is SEHNR and CDR2 is FQNEAQ (reference sequence). The CDR3 spans 14 residues. CDR3 in amino acids: CASSLPGQGEKLFF. The CDR3 bases are TGTGCCAGCAGCCTACCGGGACAGGGGGAAAAACTGTTTTTT.

The gene calls are TRBV5-4 and TRBJ1-1; no reliable D call. Germline CDR1 reads SGHNT; CDR2 reads YYREEE (reference sequence). This CDR3 has 14 residues. Trimming took 3 bases from V and 1 from J, leaving 10 bases between them. DNA for the CDR3: TGTGCCAGCAGCTCCGAGGGCCCGAACACTGAAGCTTTCTTT. As protein: CASSSEGPNTEAFF.

This clonotype was counted only a few times. The rearrangement links TRBV7-9 to TRBJ1-3, with a weak D call TRBD1 (5 bases). This CDR3 comprises 16 residues. Trimming removed 1 base from V and 0 bases from J, with 10 bases in between. Per the germline V gene, CDR1 is SEHNR and CDR2 is FQNEAQ (reference sequence). In nucleotides, the CDR3 is TGTGCCAGCAGCTTAGGGGGCACCAACTCTGGAAACACCATATATTTT. Translated: CASSLGGTNSGNTIYF.

V is TRBV9 and J is TRBJ1-6; weak D call: TRBD1 (5 bases). The CDR3 has 16 residues. V lost 3 bases, J lost 0 bases, and 10 bases lay in between. The germline V gene has CDR1 SGDLS and CDR2 YYNGEE. CDR3 amino acids: CASSAGRSSYNSPLHF. CDR3 DNA: TGTGCCAGCAGCGCAGGGCGGAGCTCCTATAATTCACCCCTCCACTTT.

In its sample, this clonotype was seen once. J is TRBJ1-1 and V is TRBV6-1, with D perhaps TRBD1 (5 bases). V was shortened by 6 bases and J by 0 bases, with 8 bases between the two germline ends. CDR1 is MNHNS, CDR2 SASEGT, per germline. The CDR3 contains 13 residues. The CDR3 loop is CASSRVMNTEAFF. The CDR3, as DNA: TGTGCCAGCAGCAGGGTCATGAACACTGAAGCTTTCTTT.

Here the CDR3 reads CASSFGLRGFRNTIYF. CDR3 in DNA: TGTGCCAGCAGTTTTGGGCTCCGGGGTTTTAGAAACACCATATATTTT. The chain combines TRBV28 with TRBJ1-3; D gene ambiguous. The V gene's germline CDR1 is MDHEN and CDR2 SYDVKM. V lost 3 bases and J 5 bases, leaving 17 bases between the germline ends. The CDR3 is 16 amino acids.

This clonotype occurred once. The chain couples TRBV6-5 to TRBJ2-7, with D perhaps matching TRBD1 (5 bases). Trimming removed 0 bases from V and 2 bases from J, with 17 bases in between. Germline CDR1 reads MNHEY; CDR2 reads SVGAGI. There are 17 residues in the CDR3. Here the CDR3 reads CASSYSYEGQGPYEQYF. CDR3 nucleotide sequence: TGTGCCAGCAGTTACTCGTATGAAGGGCAGGGCCCCTACGAGCAGTACTTC.

J is TRBJ2-7 and V is TRBV2, with D perhaps being TRBD1 or TRBD2 (5 bases each). Germline CDR1 and CDR2: SNHLY and FYNNEI. V gave up 8 bases and J gave up 2 bases, with 10 bases separating them. There are 12 residues in the CDR3. CDR3 region: CASRDGAYEQYF. CDR3 sequence (DNA): TGTGCCAGCCGGGACGGGGCCTACGAGCAGTACTTC. Based on the CDR3 plus reference TRBV2 and TRBJ2-7, the full variable domain is EPEVTQTPSHQVTQMGQEVILRCVPISNHLYFYWYRQILGQKVEFLVSFYNNEISEKSEIFDDQFSVERPDGSNFTLKIRSTKLEDSAMYFCASRDGAYEQYFGPGTRLTVT.

This sequence joins TRBV28 and TRBJ2-7; D may be TRBD1 or TRBD2 (5 bases each). The CDR3 has 14 amino acids. Per the germline V gene, CDR1 is MDHEN and CDR2 is SYDVKM. Trimming shortened V by 6 bases and J by 9 bases, and 21 bases separated the two germline ends. The CDR3 here is CASRRAGMGSGQYF. CDR3 bases: TGTGCCAGCAGGCGGGCAGGGATGGGAAGTGGGCAGTACTTC.